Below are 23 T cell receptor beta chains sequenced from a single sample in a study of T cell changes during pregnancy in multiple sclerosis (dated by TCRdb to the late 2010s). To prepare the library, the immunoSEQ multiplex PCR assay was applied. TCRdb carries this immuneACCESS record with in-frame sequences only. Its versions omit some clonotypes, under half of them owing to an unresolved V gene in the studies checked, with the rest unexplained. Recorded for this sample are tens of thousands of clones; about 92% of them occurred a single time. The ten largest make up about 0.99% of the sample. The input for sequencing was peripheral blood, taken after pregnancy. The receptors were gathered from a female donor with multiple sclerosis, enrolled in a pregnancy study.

This CDR3 reads CARSGQGGGITGELFF. In DNA form, the CDR3 reads TGTGCCAGATCGGGTCAGGGGGGAGGAATCACCGGGGAGCTGTTTTTT. This chain links TRBV5-3 with TRBJ2-2; weak D call: TRBD1 (7 bases). TRBV5-3 is sorted into the ORF group, with uncertain function. The CDR3 spans 16 residues. The V end was cut by 7 bases, the J end by 4 bases, with 20 bases between.

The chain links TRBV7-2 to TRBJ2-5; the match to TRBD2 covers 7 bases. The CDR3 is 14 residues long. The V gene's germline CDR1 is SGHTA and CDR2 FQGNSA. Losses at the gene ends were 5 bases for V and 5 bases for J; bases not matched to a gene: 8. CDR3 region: CASSPRGVGETQYF. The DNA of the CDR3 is TGTGCCAGCAGCCCACGGGGGGTAGGGGAGACCCAGTACTTC. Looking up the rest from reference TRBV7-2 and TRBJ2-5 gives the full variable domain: GAGVSQSPSNKVTEKGKDVELRCDPISGHTALYWYRQSLGQGLEFLIYFQGNSAPDKSGLPSDRFSAERTGGSVSTLTIQRTQQEDSAVYLCASSPRGVGETQYFGPGTRLLVL.

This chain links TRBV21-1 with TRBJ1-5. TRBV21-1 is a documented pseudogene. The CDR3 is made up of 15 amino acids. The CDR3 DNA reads TGTGCCAGCAGCAAAGGTGGCCGCGCCGGGGAGCCCCAGCATTTT. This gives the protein CASSKGGRAGEPQHF.

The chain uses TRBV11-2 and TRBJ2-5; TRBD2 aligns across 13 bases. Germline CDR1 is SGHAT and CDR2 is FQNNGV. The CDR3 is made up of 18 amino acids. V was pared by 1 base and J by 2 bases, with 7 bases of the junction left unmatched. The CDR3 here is CASSLALPGLAGQETQYF. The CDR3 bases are TGTGCCAGCAGCTTAGCCCTCCCGGGACTAGCGGGGCAAGAGACCCAGTACTTC.

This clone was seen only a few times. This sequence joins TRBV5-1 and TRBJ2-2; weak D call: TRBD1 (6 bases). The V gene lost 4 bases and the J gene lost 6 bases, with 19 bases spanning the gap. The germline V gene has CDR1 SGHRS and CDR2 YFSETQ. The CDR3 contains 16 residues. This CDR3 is CASSPHLDRFPGELFF. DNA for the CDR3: TGCGCCAGCAGCCCCCATCTTGACAGGTTCCCCGGGGAGCTGTTTTTT.

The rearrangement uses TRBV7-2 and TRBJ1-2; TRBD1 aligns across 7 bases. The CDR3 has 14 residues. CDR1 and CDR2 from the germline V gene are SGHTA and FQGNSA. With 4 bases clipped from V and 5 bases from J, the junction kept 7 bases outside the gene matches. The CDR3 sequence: CASSSHRGRYGYTF. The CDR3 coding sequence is TGTGCCAGCAGCTCCCACAGGGGCCGGTATGGCTACACCTTC.

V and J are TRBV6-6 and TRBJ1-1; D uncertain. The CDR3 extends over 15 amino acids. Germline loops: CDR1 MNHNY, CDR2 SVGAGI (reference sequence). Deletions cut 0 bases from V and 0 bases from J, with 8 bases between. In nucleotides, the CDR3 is TGTGCCAGCAGTTACTCCCGAGGCATGAACACTGAAGCTTTCTTT. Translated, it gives CASSYSRGMNTEAFF.

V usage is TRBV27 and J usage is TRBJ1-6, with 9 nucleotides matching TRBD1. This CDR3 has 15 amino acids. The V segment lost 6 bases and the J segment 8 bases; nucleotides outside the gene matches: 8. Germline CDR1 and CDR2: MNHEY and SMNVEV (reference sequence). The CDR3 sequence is CASSRRQGVDSPLHF. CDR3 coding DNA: TGTGCCAGCAGCAGGAGACAGGGGGTCGATTCACCCCTCCACTTT.

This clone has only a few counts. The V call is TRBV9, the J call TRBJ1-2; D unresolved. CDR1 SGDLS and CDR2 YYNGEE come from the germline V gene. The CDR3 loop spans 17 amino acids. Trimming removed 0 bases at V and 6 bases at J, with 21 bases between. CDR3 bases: TGTGCCAGCAGCGTAGGAGTGGAGGGAATGGCATGGCATGGCTACACCTTC. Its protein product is CASSVGVEGMAWHGYTF.

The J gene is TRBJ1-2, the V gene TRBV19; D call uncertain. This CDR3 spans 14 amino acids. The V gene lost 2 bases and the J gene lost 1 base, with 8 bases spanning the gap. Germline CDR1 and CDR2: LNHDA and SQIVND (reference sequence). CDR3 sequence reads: CASSITGVNYGYTF. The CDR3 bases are TGTGCCAGTAGTATAACGGGAGTTAACTATGGCTACACCTTC.

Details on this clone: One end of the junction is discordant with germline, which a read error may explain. The CDR3 is CASSLAGTGGLYGYTF. The CDR3 bases are TGTGCCAGCAGTTTAGCCGGGACAGGGGGCCTCTATGGCTACACCTTC. The chain couples TRBV11-2 to TRBJ1-2; 12 nucleotides agree with TRBD1. The germline V gene encodes CDR1 SGHAT and CDR2 FQNNGV. This CDR3 spans 16 amino acids.

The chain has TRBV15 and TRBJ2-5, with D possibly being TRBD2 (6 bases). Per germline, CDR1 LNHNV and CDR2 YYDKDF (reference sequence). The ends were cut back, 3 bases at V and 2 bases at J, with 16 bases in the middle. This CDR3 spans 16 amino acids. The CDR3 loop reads CATSSSLTGEQETQYF. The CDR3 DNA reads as TGTGCCACCAGCAGCTCTCTCACGGGGGAGCAAGAGACCCAGTACTTC.

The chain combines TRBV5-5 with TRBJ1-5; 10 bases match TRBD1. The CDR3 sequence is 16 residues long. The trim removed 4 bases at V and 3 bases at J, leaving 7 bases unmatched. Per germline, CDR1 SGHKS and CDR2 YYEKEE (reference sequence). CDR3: CASSRMDRGNNQPQHF. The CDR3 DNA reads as TGTGCCAGCAGCCGGATGGACAGGGGGAACAATCAGCCCCAGCATTTT.

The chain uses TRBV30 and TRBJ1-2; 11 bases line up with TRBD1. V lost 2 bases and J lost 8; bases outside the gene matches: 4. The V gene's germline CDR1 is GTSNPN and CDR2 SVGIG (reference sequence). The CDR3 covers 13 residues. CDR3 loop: CAWSKDRGHGYTF. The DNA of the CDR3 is TGTGCCTGGAGTAAGGACAGGGGGCACGGCTACACCTTC.

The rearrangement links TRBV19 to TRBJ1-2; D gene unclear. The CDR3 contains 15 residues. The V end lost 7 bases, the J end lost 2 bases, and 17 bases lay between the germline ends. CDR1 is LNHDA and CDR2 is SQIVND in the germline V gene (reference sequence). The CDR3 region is CASTNQGGINYGYTF. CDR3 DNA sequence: TGTGCCAGTACGAATCAAGGAGGGATCAACTATGGCTACACCTTC.

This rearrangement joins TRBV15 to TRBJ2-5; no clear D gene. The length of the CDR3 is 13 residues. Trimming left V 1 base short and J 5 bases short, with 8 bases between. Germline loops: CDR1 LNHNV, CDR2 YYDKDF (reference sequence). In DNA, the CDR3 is TGTGCCACCAGCAGAGCTACCTGGGAGACCCAGTACTTC. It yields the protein CATSRATWETQYF. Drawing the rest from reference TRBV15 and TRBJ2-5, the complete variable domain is DAMVIQNPRYQVTQFGKPVTLSCSQTLNHNVMYWYQQKSSQAPKLLFHYYDKDFNNEADTPDNFQSRRPNTSFCFLDIRSPGLGDTAMYLCATSRATWETQYFGPGTRLLVL.

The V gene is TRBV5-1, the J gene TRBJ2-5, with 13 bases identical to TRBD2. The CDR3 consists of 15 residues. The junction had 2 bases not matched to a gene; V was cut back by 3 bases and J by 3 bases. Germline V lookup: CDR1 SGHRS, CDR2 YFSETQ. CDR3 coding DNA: TGCGCCAGCAGCTCGGGACTAGCGGGGAAAGAGACCCAGTACTTC. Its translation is CASSSGLAGKETQYF.

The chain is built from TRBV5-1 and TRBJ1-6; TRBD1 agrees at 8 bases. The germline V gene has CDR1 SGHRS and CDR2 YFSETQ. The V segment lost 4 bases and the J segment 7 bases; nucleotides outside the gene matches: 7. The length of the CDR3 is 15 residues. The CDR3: CASSRMGQANSPLHF. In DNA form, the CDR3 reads TGCGCCAGCAGCCGCATGGGACAGGCAAATTCACCCCTCCACTTT.

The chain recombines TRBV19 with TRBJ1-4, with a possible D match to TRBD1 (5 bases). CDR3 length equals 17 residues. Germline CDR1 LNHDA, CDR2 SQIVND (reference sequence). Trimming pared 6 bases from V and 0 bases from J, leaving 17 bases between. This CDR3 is CASSHAGTPTTNEKLFF. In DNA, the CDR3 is TGTGCCAGTAGCCACGCCGGGACTCCAACAACTAATGAAAAACTGTTTTTT.

The CDR3 nucleotides are TGCGCCAGCAGCCATCCGGGGAAGGGCCAAGCCGAGCAGTACTTC. Amino acid sequence: CASSHPGKGQAEQYF. The V call is TRBV4-1, the J call TRBJ2-7, with D perhaps matching TRBD2 (5 bases). Trimming stripped 3 bases from V and 6 bases from J, with 18 bases between. Germline V gene data show CDR1 as MGHRA and CDR2 as YSYEKL. The CDR3 covers 15 residues.

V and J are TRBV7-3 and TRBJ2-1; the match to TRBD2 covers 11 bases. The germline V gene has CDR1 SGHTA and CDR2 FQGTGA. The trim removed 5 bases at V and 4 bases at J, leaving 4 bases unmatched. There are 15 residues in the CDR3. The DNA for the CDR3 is TGTGCCAGCAGCCCTCTAGCGGGGGGTTACAATGAGCAGTTCTTC. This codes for CASSPLAGGYNEQFF.

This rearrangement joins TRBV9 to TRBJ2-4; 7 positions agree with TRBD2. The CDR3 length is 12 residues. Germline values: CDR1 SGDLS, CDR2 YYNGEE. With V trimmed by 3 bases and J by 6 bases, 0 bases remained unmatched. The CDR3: CASSGGGNIQYF. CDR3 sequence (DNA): TGTGCCAGCAGCGGGGGGGGAAACATTCAGTACTTC.

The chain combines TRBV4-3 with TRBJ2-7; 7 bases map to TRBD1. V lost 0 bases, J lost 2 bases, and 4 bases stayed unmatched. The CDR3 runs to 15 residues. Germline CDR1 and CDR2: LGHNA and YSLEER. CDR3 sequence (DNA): TGCGCCAGCAGCCAAGATCCGACAGGGACCTACGAGCAGTACTTC. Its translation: CASSQDPTGTYEQYF.